Following are 29 T cell receptor beta chains from one sample sequenced in a study of blood T cell repertoires in COVID-19. The assay was immunoSEQ multiplex PCR, and TCRdb's table has in-frame clones only and misses some. The sample has about 300,000 clones; more than 70% are singletons. Material: peripheral blood. The origin of the receptors is a woman aged 30 to 39 who had recovered from COVID-19.

The chain has TRBV7-8 and TRBJ2-5; 7 positions agree with TRBD2. V was pared by 1 base and J by 2 bases, with 10 bases of the junction left unmatched. The CDR3 sequence is 17 residues long. Germline values: CDR1 SGHVS, CDR2 FQNEAQ. The CDR3 loop reads CASSLVYRTRNQETQYF. The CDR3 DNA reads TGTGCCAGCAGCTTAGTTTACCGGACTAGAAATCAAGAGACCCAGTACTTC.

The rearrangement joins TRBV5-1 to TRBJ1-1; no definite D call. With 0 bases removed from V and 0 bases from J, the gap between germline ends came to 6 bases. The CDR3 runs 14 residues. Per the germline V gene, CDR1 is SGHRS and CDR2 is YFSETQ. The CDR3 is CASSLGSMNTEAFF. DNA of the CDR3: TGCGCCAGCAGCTTGGGTAGCATGAACACTGAAGCTTTCTTT.

The chain combines TRBV2 with TRBJ1-4; TRBD1 matches 8 bases. The CDR3 has 14 amino acids. From germline, CDR1 is SNHLY and CDR2 FYNNEI. Trimming at V came to 7 bases and at J to 1 base, leaving 2 bases not matched to a gene. The CDR3, as DNA: TGTGCCAGCAATGGACAGGGAACTAATGAAAAACTGTTTTTT. Protein product: CASNGQGTNEKLFF.

This sequence joins TRBV28 and TRBJ1-5; 10 nucleotides line up with TRBD1. V lost 4 bases, J lost 5 bases, and 2 bases stayed unmatched. There are 14 residues in the CDR3. In germline, CDR1 is MDHEN, CDR2 SYDVKM. This CDR3 is CASSSGQGDQPQHF. CDR3 nucleotides: TGTGCCAGCAGTTCCGGACAGGGGGATCAGCCCCAGCATTTT.

V usage is TRBV4-3 and J usage is TRBJ1-2, with D maybe TRBD1 (5 bases). CDR1 LGHNA and CDR2 YSLEER come from the germline V gene. V lost 1 base, J lost 4 bases, and 10 bases lay in between. This CDR3 spans 14 amino acids. The chain's CDR3 is CASSQGQGSYGYTF. For the CDR3, the DNA is TGCGCCAGCAGCCAAGGTCAGGGTAGCTATGGCTACACCTTC.

In this sample, this clone turned up once. The chain carries TRBV14 and TRBJ2-2; TRBD1 might be the D (6 bases). The CDR3 has 13 residues. The V end lost 4 bases, the J end lost 6 bases, and 9 bases lay between the germline ends. The germline CDR1 and CDR2 sequences are SGHDN and FVKESK. This CDR3 reads CASSPRTAGELFF. The CDR3 nucleotides are TGTGCCAGCAGCCCGCGGACAGCCGGGGAGCTGTTTTTT.

V and J are TRBV5-1 and TRBJ2-2; 7 bases are shared with TRBD1. Germline CDR1 reads SGHRS; CDR2 reads YFSETQ. The CDR3 covers 15 residues. With 4 bases clipped from V and 6 bases from J, the junction kept 9 bases outside the gene matches. For the CDR3, the DNA is TGCGCCAGCAGCCCATTGACAGGGAAGGCCGGGGAGCTGTTTTTT. Protein sequence: CASSPLTGKAGELFF.

This chain uses TRBV5-1 with TRBJ2-1; maybe TRBD2 (7 bases). CDR1 and CDR2 from the germline V gene are SGHRS and YFSETQ. The V and J ends lost 5 bases and 4 bases respectively, with 16 bases between them. This CDR3 is built from 15 residues. CDR3 loop: CASRLLGGVYNEQFF. DNA for the CDR3: TGCGCCAGCAGACTGTTAGGGGGGGTATACAATGAGCAGTTCTTC.

The rearrangement links TRBV15 to TRBJ2-7; D unresolved. Between the trimmed V and J ends, which lost 0 bases and 7 bases, there was a span of 10 bases. The CDR3 loop spans 13 amino acids. Germline loops: CDR1 LNHNV, CDR2 YYDKDF (reference sequence). The CDR3 protein is CATSRDNSWEQYF. The CDR3 nucleotides are TGTGCCACCAGCAGAGATAACAGCTGGGAGCAGTACTTC.

This chain uses TRBV9 with TRBJ2-5, with 11 bases fitting TRBD1. The CDR3 sequence is 15 residues long. V lost 0 bases and J lost 4; bases outside the gene matches: 2. CDR1 SGDLS and CDR2 YYNGEE come from the germline V gene. CDR3 DNA: TGTGCCAGCAGCGTAGGGGGACAGGGGGGAGAGACCCAGTACTTC. Amino acids: CASSVGGQGGETQYF. Drawing the rest from reference TRBV9 and TRBJ2-5, the complete variable domain is DSGVTQTPKHLITATGQRVTLRCSPRSGDLSVYWYQQSLDQGLQFLIQYYNGEERAKGNILERFSAQQFPDLHSELNLSSLELGDSALYFCASSVGGQGGETQYFGPGTRLLVL.

The gene calls are TRBV9 and TRBJ2-5; possibly TRBD2 for D (6 bases). With 0 bases removed from V and 5 bases from J, the gap between germline ends came to 11 bases. From germline, CDR1 is SGDLS and CDR2 YYNGEE. The CDR3 runs to 14 residues. CDR3: CASSVGAGRETQYF. CDR3 DNA: TGTGCCAGCAGCGTAGGGGCGGGAAGGGAGACCCAGTACTTC.

The chain uses TRBV6-5 and TRBJ1-3; D is ambiguous. V was clipped by 6 bases and J by 3 bases, with 9 bases between them. Germline assignment: CDR1 MNHEY and CDR2 SVGAGI. The CDR3 has 13 amino acids. CDR3 in DNA: TGTGCCAGCAGGGCCGGGATTGGAAACACCATATATTTT. Translating gives CASRAGIGNTIYF.

The sample holds one count of this clone. The chain links TRBV19 to TRBJ2-5; possibly TRBD2 for D (7 bases). This CDR3 region has 14 residues. Germline V gene lookup returns CDR1 LNHDA and CDR2 SQIVND (reference sequence). V dropped 6 bases and J dropped 5 bases, with 16 bases sitting between them. The DNA of the CDR3 is TGTGCCAGTAGGGGGGGGGCGGACTGGGAGACCCAGTACTTC. Protein product: CASRGGADWETQYF.

The chain recombines TRBV19 with TRBJ1-1; D perhaps matches TRBD1 (5 bases). CDR3 size: 15 residues. The V end lost 7 bases, the J end lost 1 base, and 16 bases lay between the germline ends. From germline, CDR1 is LNHDA and CDR2 SQIVND (reference sequence). In DNA, the CDR3 is TGTGCCAGTACCATTACCCAGGGCACGAACACTGAAGCTTTCTTT. Translated: CASTITQGTNTEAFF.

The J gene is TRBJ2-5, the V gene TRBV24-1; TRBD1 matches 7 bases. The CDR3 runs 14 residues. The germline CDR1 and CDR2 sequences are KGHDR and SFDVKD. V trimming: 5 bases; J trimming: 3 bases; junction bases outside the gene matches: 5. The CDR3 sequence: CATSAIDREETQYF. The CDR3 DNA is TGTGCCACCAGTGCCATCGACAGGGAAGAGACCCAGTACTTC.

This chain connects TRBV7-8 to TRBJ1-6; D unresolved. Germline assignment: CDR1 SGHVS and CDR2 FQNEAQ. Trimming shortened V by 8 bases and J by 7 bases, and 15 bases separated the two germline ends. There are 14 residues in the CDR3. The CDR3 bases are TGTGCCAGCGACTACCTCCCCGCCAATTCACCCCTCCACTTT. It specifies CASDYLPANSPLHF. The full variable domain, with the rest looked up from reference TRBV7-8 and TRBJ1-6, is GAGVSQSPRYKVAKRGQDVALRCDPISGHVSLFWYQQALGQGPEFLTYFQNEAQLDKSGLPSDRFFAERPEGSVSTLKIQRTQQEDSAVYLCASDYLPANSPLHFGNGTRLTVT.

The chain employs TRBV30 and TRBJ1-5; D is uncertain. The CDR3 consists of 15 residues. Germline lookup yields CDR1 GTSNPN and CDR2 SVGIG (reference sequence). Trimming took 2 bases from V and 0 from J, leaving 11 bases between them. The CDR3 reads CAWSTGIGSNQPQHF. In nucleotides, the CDR3 is TGTGCCTGGAGTACGGGGATAGGTAGCAATCAGCCCCAGCATTTT.

The rearrangement joins TRBV19 to TRBJ1-3; D is uncertain. With 5 bases removed from V and 0 bases from J, the gap between germline ends came to 11 bases. The CDR3 contains 15 residues. In germline, CDR1 is LNHDA, CDR2 SQIVND (reference sequence). CDR3 in DNA: TGTGCCAGTAGTTATTACGGGTACTCTGGAAACACCATATATTTT. Translated: CASSYYGYSGNTIYF.

The rearrangement links TRBV4-1 to TRBJ1-5; 8 bases agree with TRBD1. CDR1 is MGHRA and CDR2 is YSYEKL in the germline V gene. This CDR3 has 17 residues. The junction had 10 bases not matched to a gene; V was cut back by 0 bases and J by 6 bases. The CDR3 coding sequence is TGCGCCAGCAGCCAAGATAGCTTGGACAGGGTCTTTCAGCCCCAGCATTTT. Protein: CASSQDSLDRVFQPQHF.

This clone was seen once. The chain has TRBV9 and TRBJ1-3; TRBD1 might be the D (6 bases). V shed 9 bases and J shed 3 bases, with 22 bases lying between them. From germline, CDR1 is SGDLS and CDR2 YYNGEE. CDR3 length: 16 residues. The CDR3 loop reads CATGPWREGHGNTIYF. CDR3 sequence (DNA): TGTGCCACTGGCCCGTGGAGGGAGGGACATGGAAACACCATATATTTT.

V and J are TRBV24-1 and TRBJ2-7, with 10 bases fitting TRBD1. This CDR3 has 12 amino acids. V trimming: 7 bases; J trimming: 7 bases; junction bases outside the gene matches: 3. Germline CDR1 is KGHDR and CDR2 is SFDVKD. CDR3 residues: CATSGTGVEQYF. For the CDR3, the DNA is TGTGCCACCAGCGGGACAGGGGTTGAGCAGTACTTC.

The chain carries TRBV5-1 and TRBJ1-4; 7 nucleotides match TRBD1. Germline assignment: CDR1 SGHRS and CDR2 YFSETQ. V lost 1 base to trimming and J lost 7 bases; unmatched junction nucleotides: 13. This CDR3 is built from 17 residues. The CDR3 sequence is CASSLLGQQGSAEKLFF. CDR3 nucleotide sequence: TGCGCCAGCAGCTTGCTTGGGCAACAGGGGTCGGCTGAAAAACTGTTTTTT. Supplemented by reference TRBV5-1 and TRBJ1-4, the full variable domain reads KAGVTQTPRYLIKTRGQQVTLSCSPISGHRSVSWYQQTPGQGLQFLFEYFSETQRNKGNFPGRFSGRQFSNSRSEMNVSTLELGDSALYLCASSLLGQQGSAEKLFFGSGTQLSVL.

The chain recombines TRBV18 with TRBJ1-1; 9 nucleotides line up with TRBD1. Germline loops: CDR1 KGHSH, CDR2 LQKENI. This CDR3 is 15 amino acids long. J gave up 1 base and V 3 bases, and 3 bases lay outside the gene matches. The CDR3 DNA reads as TGTGCCAGCTCACCCCCGGGACAGGGGAACACTGAAGCTTTCTTT. This sequence encodes CASSPPGQGNTEAFF.

This chain uses TRBV10-3 with TRBJ1-2; D is unclear. This CDR3 has 13 residues. V was clipped by 11 bases and J by 2 bases, with 15 bases between them. Germline assignment: CDR1 ENHRY and CDR2 SYGVKD. The CDR3 region is CAATRDINYGYTF. CDR3 nucleotides: TGTGCCGCGACCCGGGATATAAACTATGGCTACACCTTC.

This clone has just one count. J is TRBJ2-7 and V is TRBV28; D not certain. The V and J ends lost 8 bases and 0 bases respectively, with 11 bases between them. The CDR3 extends over 13 amino acids. Germline CDR1 is MDHEN and CDR2 is SYDVKM. The CDR3 region is CASGSPSSYEQYF. The CDR3 region has the DNA TGTGCCAGCGGTTCCCCGAGCTCCTACGAGCAGTACTTC.

The chain combines TRBV7-3 with TRBJ2-3; D remains unclear. The V and J ends lost 3 bases and 6 bases respectively, with 10 bases between them. In germline, CDR1 is SGHTA, CDR2 FQGTGA. The CDR3 has 13 residues. The CDR3 DNA sequence: TGTGCCAGCAGCTTCCACGTTGGCGATACGCAGTATTTT. It is translated as CASSFHVGDTQYF. Using reference TRBV7-3 and TRBJ2-3 for the parts outside the CDR3, the full variable domain is GAGVSQTPSNKVTEKGKYVELRCDPISGHTALYWYRQSLGQGPEFLIYFQGTGAADDSGLPNDRFFAVRPEGSVSTLKIQRTERGDSAVYLCASSFHVGDTQYFGPGTRLTVL.

This chain connects TRBV2 to TRBJ1-5; the match to TRBD1 covers 7 bases. This CDR3 is built from 16 residues. J gave up 3 bases and V 5 bases, and 10 bases lay outside the gene matches. Germline V gives CDR1 SNHLY, CDR2 FYNNEI. CDR3: CASSIIRDSDNQPQHF. CDR3 nucleotide sequence: TGTGCCAGCAGTATCATCCGGGACAGTGACAATCAGCCCCAGCATTTT.

The rearrangement links TRBV5-6 to TRBJ1-1; possible D gene TRBD1, 5 bases. V was trimmed by 4 bases and J by 4 bases, leaving 17 bases between them. The CDR3 spans 15 residues. Germline V gene sequence: CDR1 SGHDT, CDR2 YYEEEE. For the CDR3, the DNA is TGTGCCAGCAGCCCGGTGTTAGGGGTGAGCACTGAAGCTTTCTTT. Translating gives CASSPVLGVSTEAFF.

This clone was found once. The DNA for the CDR3 is TGTGCCACCAGTGACAGCCGACAGGGGCCTAACTATGGCTACACCTTC. Translated: CATSDSRQGPNYGYTF. V and J are TRBV24-1 and TRBJ1-2; 8 bases align to TRBD1. Trimming at V came to 4 bases and at J to 0 bases, leaving 6 bases not matched to a gene. The CDR3 loop spans 16 amino acids. Germline CDR1 and CDR2: KGHDR and SFDVKD.